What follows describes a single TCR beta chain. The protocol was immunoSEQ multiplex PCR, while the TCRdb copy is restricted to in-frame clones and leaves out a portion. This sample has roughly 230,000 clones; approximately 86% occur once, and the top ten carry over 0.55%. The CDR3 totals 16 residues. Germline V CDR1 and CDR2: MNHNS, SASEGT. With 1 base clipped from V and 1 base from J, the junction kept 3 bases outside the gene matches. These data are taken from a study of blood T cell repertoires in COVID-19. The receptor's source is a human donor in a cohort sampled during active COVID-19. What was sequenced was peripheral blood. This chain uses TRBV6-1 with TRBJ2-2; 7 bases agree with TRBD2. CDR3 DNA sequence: TGTGCCAGCAGTGAAGTGGGGGGGGTGAACACCGGGGAGCTGTTTTTT. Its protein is CASSEVGGVNTGELFF.